Below are 14 T cell receptor beta chains sequenced from a single sample in a study of neurological immune-mediated disorders. From the 5' RACE reads, TCRdb called clonotypes with MiXCR, one entry per CDR3 protein. The table has some 79,000 distinct CDR3 sequences, over 12% seen once; the top ten hold approximately 6.8%. Sequencing was done on a sample of PBMCs. The receptor source for this set is a woman in her forties or fifties in good health.

This clonotype was recorded at least ten times. The genes are TRBV28 and TRBJ2-3, with 9 bases fitting TRBD2. The CDR3 loop spans 14 amino acids. The germline V gene has CDR1 MDHEN and CDR2 SYDVKM. V shed 6 bases and J 7 bases; nucleotides not matched to a gene: 8. Here the CDR3 DNA reads TGTGCCAGCAGCTCCGGGGGACTAGCTTATACGCAGTATTTT. Protein product: CASSSGGLAYTQYF.

This clonotype was recorded at least ten times. The V gene is TRBV2, the J gene TRBJ2-2; a weak D match, TRBD2 (6 bases). Trimming left V 8 bases short and J 0 bases short, with 10 bases between. CDR3 length: 14 residues. CDR1 SNHLY and CDR2 FYNNEI come from the germline V gene. The CDR3 DNA follows: TGTGCCAGCTTGCGGGAAACGAACACCGGGGAGCTGTTTTTT. Protein: CASLRETNTGELFF.

This clonotype was found once. Since a much larger clone is just one base distant, this may be a read error. The chain couples TRBV5-5 to TRBJ2-2; TRBD1 matches 8 bases. The CDR3 runs 15 residues. Germline V gene data show CDR1 as SGHKS and CDR2 as YYEKEE (reference sequence). V lost 4 bases and J lost 7; bases outside the gene matches: 9. CDR3 coding DNA: TGTGCCAGCAGCGCGAACCAGGGGGCTGTCGGGGAGCTGTTTTTT. Protein: CASSANQGAVGELFF.

There are many counts of this clonotype. This chain links TRBV7-2 with TRBJ1-1; no definite D call. Between the trimmed V and J ends, which lost 2 bases and 2 bases, there was a span of 12 bases. The CDR3 has 15 residues. Germline loops: CDR1 SGHTA, CDR2 FQGNSA. CDR3 DNA sequence: TGTGCCAGCAGCTTATTTCGCTCCTCAAACACTGAAGCTTTCTTT. Its translation is CASSLFRSSNTEAFF.

This clonotype has a count of ten or more. The chain combines TRBV5-1 with TRBJ1-1; perhaps TRBD1 as D (5 bases). In germline, CDR1 is SGHRS, CDR2 YFSETQ. This CDR3 contains 15 residues. V dropped 4 bases and J dropped 2 bases, with 15 bases sitting between them. The CDR3 region has the DNA TGCGCCAGCAGCAGGGACGGGGCCGCTAACACTGAAGCTTTCTTT. Amino acids: CASSRDGAANTEAFF.

Ten or more counts support this clonotype. The chain has TRBV7-2 and TRBJ2-5; D possibly corresponds to TRBD2 (6 bases). The CDR3 has 13 amino acids. The V end lost 3 bases, the J end lost 2 bases, and 7 bases lay between the germline ends. Germline lookup yields CDR1 SGHTA and CDR2 FQGNSA. The CDR3 here is CASSFLAQETQYF. CDR3 in DNA: TGTGCCAGCAGCTTCCTAGCGCAAGAGACCCAGTACTTC.

Ten or more counts support this clonotype. The chain uses TRBV11-3 and TRBJ2-3, with D unresolved. Deletions cut 8 bases from V and 3 bases from J, with 3 bases between. The CDR3 is 10 residues long. CDR1 SGHNT and CDR2 YENEEA come from the germline V gene. The CDR3 sequence: CASGTDTQYF. The CDR3 region has the DNA TGTGCCAGCGGGACAGATACGCAGTATTTT.

This clonotype was seen at least ten times. V and J are TRBV5-1 and TRBJ2-1, with TRBD2 identical over 7 bases. CDR3 size: 17 residues. The germline V gene has CDR1 SGHRS and CDR2 YFSETQ. Germline trimming cut 0 bases from V and 0 bases from J; bases unmatched to any gene: 6. CDR3 in amino acids: CASSLGAGVNSYNEQFF. The CDR3 DNA follows: TGCGCCAGCAGCTTGGGGGCGGGGGTCAACTCCTACAATGAGCAGTTCTTC.

This clonotype showed up many times. The chain recombines TRBV7-9 with TRBJ2-3; TRBD2 agrees at 8 bases. V lost 6 bases to trimming and J lost 3 bases; unmatched junction nucleotides: 20. There are 19 residues in the CDR3. Germline V gene lookup returns CDR1 SEHNR and CDR2 FQNEAQ (reference sequence). CDR3 sequence (DNA): TGTGCCAGCAGTAACTCTTTGGCGGGGGGAGTCCGGGAGACAGATACGCAGTATTTT. It is translated as CASSNSLAGGVRETDTQYF.

This clonotype was recorded at least ten times. This sequence joins TRBV28 and TRBJ2-4, with D possibly TRBD1 on 6 matching bases. The CDR3 has 14 amino acids. The germline gives CDR1 MDHEN, CDR2 SYDVKM. Trimming removed 6 bases from V and 2 bases from J, with 11 bases in between. CDR3 in DNA: TGTGCCAGCAGCAAGCAGGGGTCCAAAAACATTCAGTACTTC. This translates into CASSKQGSKNIQYF.

This clonotype was counted a few times. V usage is TRBV2 and J usage is TRBJ2-7, with D perhaps matching TRBD1 or TRBD2 (5 bases each). With 8 bases removed from V and 2 bases from J, the gap between germline ends came to 7 bases. The CDR3 sequence is 11 residues long. Germline V gene sequence: CDR1 SNHLY, CDR2 FYNNEI. The CDR3 DNA reads TGTGCCAGCCGGGGACCCTACGAGCAGTACTTC. It translates to CASRGPYEQYF.

Ten or more counts support this clonotype. The chain joins TRBV29-1 to TRBJ2-2; D remains unclear. The CDR3 totals 12 residues. Trimming cost V 7 bases and J 4 bases, with 10 bases left between them. The germline CDR1 and CDR2 sequences are SQVTM and ANQGSEA. CDR3 in DNA: TGCAGCGCACTTATCCCCACCGGGGAGCTGTTTTTT. Its translation: CSALIPTGELFF.

This clonotype was recorded many times. CDR3: CASSLLPGTGETQYF. The CDR3 bases are TGCGCCAGCAGCTTGCTCCCCGGGACAGGGGAGACCCAGTACTTC. The gene calls are TRBV5-1 and TRBJ2-5; TRBD1 matches at 9 bases. The germline CDR1 and CDR2 sequences are SGHRS and YFSETQ. V dropped 1 base and J dropped 5; count of bases not matched to a gene: 6. The CDR3 runs to 15 residues.

This clonotype was observed at least ten times. This chain links TRBV7-6 with TRBJ1-5; D is possibly TRBD1 (6 bases). This CDR3 has 13 amino acids. Germline CDR1 is SGHVS and CDR2 is FNYEAQ. V was shortened by 4 bases and J by 5 bases, with 9 bases between the two germline ends. This CDR3 reads CASSYRGDQPQHF. CDR3 in DNA: TGTGCCAGCAGCTATAGGGGGGATCAGCCCCAGCATTTT.